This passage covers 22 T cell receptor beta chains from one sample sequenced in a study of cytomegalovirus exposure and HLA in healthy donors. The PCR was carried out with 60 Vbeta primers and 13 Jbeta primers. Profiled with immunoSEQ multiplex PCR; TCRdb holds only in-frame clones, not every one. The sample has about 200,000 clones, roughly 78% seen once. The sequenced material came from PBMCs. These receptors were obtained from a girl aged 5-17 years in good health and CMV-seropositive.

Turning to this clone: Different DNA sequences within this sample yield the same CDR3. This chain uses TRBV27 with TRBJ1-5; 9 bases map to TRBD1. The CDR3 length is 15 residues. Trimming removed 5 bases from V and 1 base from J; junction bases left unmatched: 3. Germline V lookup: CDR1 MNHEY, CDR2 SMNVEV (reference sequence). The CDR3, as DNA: TGTGCCAGCAGTCCCGGGACAGGGAGCAATCAGCCCCAGCATTTT. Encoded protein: CASSPGTGSNQPQHF.

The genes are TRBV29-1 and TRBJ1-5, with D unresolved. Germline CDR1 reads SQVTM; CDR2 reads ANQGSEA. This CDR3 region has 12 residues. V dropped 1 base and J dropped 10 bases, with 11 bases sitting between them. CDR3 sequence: CSVEAGGGPQHF. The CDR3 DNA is TGCAGCGTTGAAGCCGGCGGTGGCCCCCAGCATTTT.

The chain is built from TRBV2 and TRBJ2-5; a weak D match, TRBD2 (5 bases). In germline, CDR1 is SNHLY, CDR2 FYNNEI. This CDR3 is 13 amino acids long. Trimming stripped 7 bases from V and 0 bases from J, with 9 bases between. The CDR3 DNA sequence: TGTGCCAGCAAAACCGGGGACCAAGAGACCCAGTACTTC. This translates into CASKTGDQETQYF.

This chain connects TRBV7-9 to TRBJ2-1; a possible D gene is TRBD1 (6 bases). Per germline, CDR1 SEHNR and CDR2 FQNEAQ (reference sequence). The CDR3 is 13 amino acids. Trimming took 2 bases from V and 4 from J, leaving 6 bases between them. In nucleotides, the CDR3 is TGTGCCAGCAGCTTACAGGGGTACAATGAGCAGTTCTTC. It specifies CASSLQGYNEQFF.

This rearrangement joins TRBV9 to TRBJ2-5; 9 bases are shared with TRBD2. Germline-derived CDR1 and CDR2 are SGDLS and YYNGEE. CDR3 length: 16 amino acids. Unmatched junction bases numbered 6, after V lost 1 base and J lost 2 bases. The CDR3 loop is CASSVSPAGGQETQYF. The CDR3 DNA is TGTGCCAGCAGCGTAAGTCCAGCGGGGGGTCAAGAGACCCAGTACTTC.

The CDR3 DNA is TGCAGCCTTGGACTAGCCCACAATGAGCAGTTCTTC. Translated: CSLGLAHNEQFF. The chain employs TRBV29-1 and TRBJ2-1; 8 positions agree with TRBD2. This CDR3 has 12 amino acids. J was trimmed by 5 bases and V by 8 bases; bases with no gene match: 5. Germline V lookup: CDR1 SQVTM, CDR2 ANQGSEA.

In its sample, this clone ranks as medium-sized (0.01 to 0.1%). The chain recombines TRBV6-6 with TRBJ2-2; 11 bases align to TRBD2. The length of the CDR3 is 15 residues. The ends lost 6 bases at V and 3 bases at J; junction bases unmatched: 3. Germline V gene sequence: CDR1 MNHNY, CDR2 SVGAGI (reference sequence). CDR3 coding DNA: TGTGCCAGCAGCCTTAGCGGGGGGGACACCGGGGAGCTGTTTTTT. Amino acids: CASSLSGGDTGELFF.

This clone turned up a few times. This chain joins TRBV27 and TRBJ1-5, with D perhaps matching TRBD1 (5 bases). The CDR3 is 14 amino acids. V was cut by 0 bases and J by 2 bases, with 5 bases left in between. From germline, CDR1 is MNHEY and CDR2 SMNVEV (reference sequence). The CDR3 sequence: CASSLSRGNQPQHF. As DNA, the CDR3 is TGTGCCAGCAGTTTATCCAGGGGCAATCAGCCCCAGCATTTT.

This CDR3 reads CASSAWDRGFEPSYEQYF. CDR3 in DNA: TGTGCCAGCAGTGCCTGGGACAGGGGGTTCGAGCCCTCCTACGAGCAGTACTTC. The genes are TRBV9 and TRBJ2-7; TRBD1 matches at 11 bases. From germline, CDR1 is SGDLS and CDR2 YYNGEE. J was trimmed by 0 bases and V by 5 bases; bases with no gene match: 13. The CDR3 loop spans 18 amino acids. The full variable domain, with the rest looked up from reference TRBV9 and TRBJ2-7, is DSGVTQTPKHLITATGQRVTLRCSPRSGDLSVYWYQQSLDQGLQFLIQYYNGEERAKGNILERFSAQQFPDLHSELNLSSLELGDSALYFCASSAWDRGFEPSYEQYFGPGTRLTVT.

In DNA, the CDR3 is TGTGCCAGTACGACCCAGGGGGCCCCTAATTCACCCCTCCACTTT. Its protein is CASTTQGAPNSPLHF. The V and J genes are TRBV27 and TRBJ1-6; 8 bases fit TRBD1. The CDR3 sequence is 15 residues long. Per germline, CDR1 MNHEY and CDR2 SMNVEV (reference sequence). V lost 9 bases, J lost 6 bases, and 10 bases stayed unmatched.

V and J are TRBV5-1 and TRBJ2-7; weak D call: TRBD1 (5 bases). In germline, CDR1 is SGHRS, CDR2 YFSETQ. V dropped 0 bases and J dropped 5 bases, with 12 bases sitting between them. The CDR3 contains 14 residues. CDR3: CASSLGQGAHEQYF. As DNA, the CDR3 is TGCGCCAGCAGCTTGGGTCAGGGTGCCCACGAGCAGTACTTC.

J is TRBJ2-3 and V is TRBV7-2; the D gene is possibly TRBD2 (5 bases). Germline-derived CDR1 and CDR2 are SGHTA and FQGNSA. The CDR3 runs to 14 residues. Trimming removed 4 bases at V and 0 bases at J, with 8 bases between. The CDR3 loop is CASSSGWSTDTQYF. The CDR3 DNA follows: TGTGCCAGCAGCTCGGGGTGGAGCACAGATACGCAGTATTTT.

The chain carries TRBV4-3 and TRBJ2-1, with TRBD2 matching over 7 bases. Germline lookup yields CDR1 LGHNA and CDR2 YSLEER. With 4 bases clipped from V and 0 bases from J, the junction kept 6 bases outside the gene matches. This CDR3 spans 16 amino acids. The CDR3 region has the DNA TGCGCCAGCAGCCTTAGCGGGCAGAGCTCCTACAATGAGCAGTTCTTC. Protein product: CASSLSGQSSYNEQFF.

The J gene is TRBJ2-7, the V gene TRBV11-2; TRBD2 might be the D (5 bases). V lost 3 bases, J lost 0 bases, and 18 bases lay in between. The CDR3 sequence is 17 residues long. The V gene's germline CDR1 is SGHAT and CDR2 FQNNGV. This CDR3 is CASSFGLRGYSSYEQYF. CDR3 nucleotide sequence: TGTGCCAGCAGCTTCGGGTTGAGAGGGTATAGCTCCTACGAGCAGTACTTC.

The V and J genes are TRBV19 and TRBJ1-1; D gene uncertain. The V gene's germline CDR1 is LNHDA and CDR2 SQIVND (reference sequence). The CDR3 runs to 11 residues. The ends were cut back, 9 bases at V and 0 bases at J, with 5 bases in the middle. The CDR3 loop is CASGMNTEAFF. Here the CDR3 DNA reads TGTGCCAGCGGGATGAACACTGAAGCTTTCTTT.

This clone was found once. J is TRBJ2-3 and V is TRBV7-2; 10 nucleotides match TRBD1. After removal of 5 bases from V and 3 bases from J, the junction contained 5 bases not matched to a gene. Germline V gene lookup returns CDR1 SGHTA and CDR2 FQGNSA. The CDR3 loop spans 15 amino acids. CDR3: CASSTDRGRTDTQYF. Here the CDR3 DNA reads TGTGCCAGCAGCACGGACAGGGGGAGAACAGATACGCAGTATTTT.

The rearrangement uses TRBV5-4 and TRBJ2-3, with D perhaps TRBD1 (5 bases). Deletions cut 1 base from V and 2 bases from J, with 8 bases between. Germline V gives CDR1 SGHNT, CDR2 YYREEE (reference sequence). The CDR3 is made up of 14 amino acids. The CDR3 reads CASSLQGATDTQYF. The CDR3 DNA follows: TGTGCCAGCAGCTTGCAGGGTGCCACAGATACGCAGTATTTT.

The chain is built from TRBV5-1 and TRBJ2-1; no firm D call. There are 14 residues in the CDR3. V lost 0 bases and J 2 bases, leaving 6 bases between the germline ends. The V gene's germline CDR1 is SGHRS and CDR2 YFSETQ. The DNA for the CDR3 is TGCGCCAGCAGCTTGGCGGTAGCCTACAATGAGCAGTTCTTC. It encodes CASSLAVAYNEQFF.

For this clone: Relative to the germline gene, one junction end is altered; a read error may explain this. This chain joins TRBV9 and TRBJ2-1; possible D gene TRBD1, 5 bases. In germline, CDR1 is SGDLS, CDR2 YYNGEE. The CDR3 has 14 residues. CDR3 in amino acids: CASSPRTTYNEQLF. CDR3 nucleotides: TGTGCCAGCAGCCCGAGGACAACCTACAATGAGCAGCTCTTC.

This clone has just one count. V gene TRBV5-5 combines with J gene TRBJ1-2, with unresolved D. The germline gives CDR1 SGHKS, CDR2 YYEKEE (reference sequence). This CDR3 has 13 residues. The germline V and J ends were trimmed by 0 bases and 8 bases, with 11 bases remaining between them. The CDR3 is CASSLGLGEGYTF. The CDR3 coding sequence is TGTGCCAGCAGCTTGGGTTTGGGCGAAGGCTACACCTTC.

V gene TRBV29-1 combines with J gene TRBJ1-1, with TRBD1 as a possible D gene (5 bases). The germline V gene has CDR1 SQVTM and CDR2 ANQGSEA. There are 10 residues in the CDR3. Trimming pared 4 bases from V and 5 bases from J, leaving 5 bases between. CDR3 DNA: TGCAGCGTTGCAGGGACTGAAGCTTTCTTT. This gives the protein CSVAGTEAFF.

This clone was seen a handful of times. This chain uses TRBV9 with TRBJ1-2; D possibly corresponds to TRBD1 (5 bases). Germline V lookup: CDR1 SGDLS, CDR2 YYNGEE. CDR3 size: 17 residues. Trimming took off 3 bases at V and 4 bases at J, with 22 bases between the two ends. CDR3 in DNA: TGTGCCAGCAGCGCCTCAGACAACGCCTACGGGGGCTATGGCTACACCTTC. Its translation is CASSASDNAYGGYGYTF.